This T cell receptor (beta chain) was captured in a study of blood T cell repertoires in COVID-19. The repertoire was sequenced with immunoSEQ multiplex PCR; TCRdb's copy has only in-frame clones and lacks some. The table includes under 200,000 clones, 70% to 90% detected once. The CDR3 is 16 residues long. Germline V gene lookup returns CDR1 MNHNS and CDR2 SASEGT. Deletions cut 0 bases from V and 1 base from J, with 12 bases between. This receptor was obtained from a woman between 50 and 59 years old who had recovered from COVID-19. The chain recombines TRBV6-1 with TRBJ1-1; D is undetermined. The sequenced material came from PBMCs or T cells enriched from blood (not recorded which). CDR3 in amino acids: CASSEAVGLTNTEAFF. In nucleotides, the CDR3 is TGTGCCAGCAGTGAAGCGGTTGGACTTACGAACACTGAAGCTTTCTTT.